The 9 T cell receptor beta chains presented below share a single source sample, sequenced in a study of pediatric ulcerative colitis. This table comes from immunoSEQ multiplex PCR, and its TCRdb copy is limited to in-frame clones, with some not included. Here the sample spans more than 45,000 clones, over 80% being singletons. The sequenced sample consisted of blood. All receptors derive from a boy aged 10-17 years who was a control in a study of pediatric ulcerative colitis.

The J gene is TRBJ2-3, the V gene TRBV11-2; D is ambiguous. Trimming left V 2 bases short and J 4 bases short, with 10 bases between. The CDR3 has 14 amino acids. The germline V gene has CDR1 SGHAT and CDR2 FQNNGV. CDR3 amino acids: CASSLLRGPDTQYF. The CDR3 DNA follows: TGTGCCAGCAGCTTACTCCGCGGACCAGATACGCAGTATTTT.

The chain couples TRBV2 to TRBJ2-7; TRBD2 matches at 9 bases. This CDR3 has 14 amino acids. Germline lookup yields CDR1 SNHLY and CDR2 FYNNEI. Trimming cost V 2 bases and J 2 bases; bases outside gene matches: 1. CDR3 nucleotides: TGTGCCAGCAGTGAACTAGCGGGACCCTACGAGCAGTACTTC. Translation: CASSELAGPYEQYF.

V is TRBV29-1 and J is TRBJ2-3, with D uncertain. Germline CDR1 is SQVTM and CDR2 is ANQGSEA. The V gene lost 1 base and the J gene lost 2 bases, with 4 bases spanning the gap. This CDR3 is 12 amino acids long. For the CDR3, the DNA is TGCAGCGTTGAAGCCCCCACAGATACGCAGTATTTT. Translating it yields CSVEAPTDTQYF.

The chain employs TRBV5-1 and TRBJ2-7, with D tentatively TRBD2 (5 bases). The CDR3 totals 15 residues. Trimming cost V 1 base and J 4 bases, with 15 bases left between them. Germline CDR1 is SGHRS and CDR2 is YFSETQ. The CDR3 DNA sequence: TGCGCCAGCAGCTTGTCCCCAGCGGCCGGGTACGAGCAGTACTTC. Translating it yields CASSLSPAAGYEQYF. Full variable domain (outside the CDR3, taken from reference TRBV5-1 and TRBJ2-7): KAGVTQTPRYLIKTRGQQVTLSCSPISGHRSVSWYQQTPGQGLQFLFEYFSETQRNKGNFPGRFSGRQFSNSRSEMNVSTLELGDSALYLCASSLSPAAGYEQYFGPGTRLTVT.

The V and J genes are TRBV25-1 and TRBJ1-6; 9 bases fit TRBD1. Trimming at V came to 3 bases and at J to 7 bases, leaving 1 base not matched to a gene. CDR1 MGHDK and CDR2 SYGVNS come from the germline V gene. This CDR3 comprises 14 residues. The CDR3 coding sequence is TGTGCCAGCAGTGAGGGGACAGGGAATTCACCCCTCCACTTT. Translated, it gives CASSEGTGNSPLHF.

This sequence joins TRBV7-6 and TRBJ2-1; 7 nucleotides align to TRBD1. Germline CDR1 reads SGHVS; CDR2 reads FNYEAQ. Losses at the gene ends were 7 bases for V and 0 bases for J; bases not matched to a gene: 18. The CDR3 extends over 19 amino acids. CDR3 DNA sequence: TGTGCCAGCACCACGAGTGGACAGGTTTCCCTGAGCTCCTACAATGAGCAGTTCTTC. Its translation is CASTTSGQVSLSSYNEQFF.

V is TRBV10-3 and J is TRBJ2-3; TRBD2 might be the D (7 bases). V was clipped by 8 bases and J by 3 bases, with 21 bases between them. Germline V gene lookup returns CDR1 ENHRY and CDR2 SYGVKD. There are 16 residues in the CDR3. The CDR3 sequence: CAISERRGAGTDTQYF. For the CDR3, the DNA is TGTGCCATCTCCGAACGTCGGGGGGCAGGGACAGATACGCAGTATTTT.

The CDR3 sequence is CASSDPSHSGNTIYF. CDR3 sequence (DNA): TGTGCCAGCAGTGACCCCTCACACTCTGGAAACACCATATATTTT. The V call is TRBV6-1, the J call TRBJ1-3; D gene uncertain. The CDR3 covers 15 residues. In germline, CDR1 is MNHNS, CDR2 SASEGT. The germline V and J ends were trimmed by 3 bases and 0 bases, with 9 bases remaining between them.

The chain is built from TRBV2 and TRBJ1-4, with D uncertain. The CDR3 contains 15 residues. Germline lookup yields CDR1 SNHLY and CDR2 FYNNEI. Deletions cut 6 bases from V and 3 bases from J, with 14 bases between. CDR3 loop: CASRRNWVANEKLFF. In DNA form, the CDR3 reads TGTGCCAGCAGAAGAAACTGGGTGGCTAATGAAAAACTGTTTTTT.